The source of this T cell receptor (beta chain) is a study of cytomegalovirus exposure and HLA in healthy donors. PCR used 60 Vbeta primers and 13 Jbeta primers. Measured with immunoSEQ multiplex PCR; TCRdb has only the in-frame clones, and not every one. The data show over 60,000 clones, about 75% seen once. The length of the CDR3 is 13 residues. Germline assignment: CDR1 SQVTM and CDR2 ANQGSEA. Between the trimmed V and J ends, which lost 2 bases and 7 bases, there was a span of 12 bases. The chain is built from TRBV29-1 and TRBJ2-4; possibly TRBD2 for D (6 bases). The TCR originated in a woman in her 30s in good health and CMV-seropositive. The sequencing input was PBMCs. CDR3 sequence reads: CSVEWAGRNIQYF. DNA for the CDR3: TGCAGCGTTGAATGGGCGGGGAGGAACATTCAGTACTTC.